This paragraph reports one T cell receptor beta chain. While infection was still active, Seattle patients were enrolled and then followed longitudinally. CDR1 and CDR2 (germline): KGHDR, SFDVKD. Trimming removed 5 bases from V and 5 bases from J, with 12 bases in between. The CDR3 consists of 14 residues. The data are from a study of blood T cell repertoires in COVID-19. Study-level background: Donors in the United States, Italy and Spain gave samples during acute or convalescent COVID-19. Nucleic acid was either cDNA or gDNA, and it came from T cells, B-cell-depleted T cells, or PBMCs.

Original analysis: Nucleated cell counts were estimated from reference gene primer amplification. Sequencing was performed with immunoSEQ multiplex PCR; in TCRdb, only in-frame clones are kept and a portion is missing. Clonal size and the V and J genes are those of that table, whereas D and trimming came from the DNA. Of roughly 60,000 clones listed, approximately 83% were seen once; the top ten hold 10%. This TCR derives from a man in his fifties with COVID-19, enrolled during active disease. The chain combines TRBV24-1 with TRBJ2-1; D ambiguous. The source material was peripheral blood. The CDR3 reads CATSGTFRNNEQFF. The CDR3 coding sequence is TGTGCCACCAGTGGTACCTTCAGAAACAATGAGCAGTTCTTC.